Below, 13 T cell receptor beta chains from the same sample are listed, as sequenced in a study of T cells in Graves' hyperthyroidism and ophthalmopathy. RNA transcripts provided the source from which TCR beta CDR3 regions were amplified. Initially, a first-round RT-PCR of the TCR CDR3 employed the HTBI primer set. TCRdb independently ran MiXCR on the multiplex PCR reads; one entry per CDR3 protein. The profile shows about 420,000 distinct CDR3 sequences, approximately 13% of them singletons. The sequenced material came from blood. The origin of the receptors is a woman aged 18-29 years with Graves' hyperthyroidism.

The chain is built from TRBV20-1 and TRBJ2-3, with 8 nucleotides matching TRBD2. V lost 0 bases to trimming and J lost 6 bases; unmatched junction nucleotides: 14. This CDR3 is 17 amino acids long. Germline V gene lookup returns CDR1 DFQATT and CDR2 SNEGSKA (reference sequence). Here the CDR3 DNA reads TGCAGTGCTAGAGATTATGACCGCGGGAGGCCGGGGGATACGCAGTATTTT. The encoded protein is CSARDYDRGRPGDTQYF.

V gene TRBV5-1 combines with J gene TRBJ2-1; 10 bases are shared with TRBD2. CDR1 and CDR2 (germline): SGHRS, YFSETQ. The trim removed 0 bases at V and 6 bases at J, leaving 21 bases unmatched. The CDR3 is 21 amino acids. The CDR3 DNA is TGCGCCAGCAGCTTGGGATCGGCCGGGCGGTGGGTTATAGCGGGAGGCAATGAGCAGTTCTTC. Translating it yields CASSLGSAGRWVIAGGNEQFF.

This clonotype appeared a few times. The rearrangement links TRBV27 to TRBJ2-7, with a tentative D call TRBD2 (6 bases). Per germline, CDR1 MNHEY and CDR2 SMNVEV (reference sequence). The CDR3 runs 15 residues. V shed 2 bases and J shed 2 bases, with 13 bases lying between them. CDR3 region: CASSLDLSGAYEQYF. The CDR3 DNA reads as TGTGCCAGCAGTTTAGATTTGTCGGGAGCCTACGAGCAGTACTTC.

The chain uses TRBV2 and TRBJ2-1; D gene ambiguous. Trimming shortened V by 2 bases and J by 15 bases, and 8 bases separated the two germline ends. CDR1 and CDR2 (germline): SNHLY, FYNNEI. CDR3 length: 10 residues. This CDR3 is CASSELVPFF. In DNA, the CDR3 is TGTGCCAGCAGTGAACTAGTCCCGTTCTTC.

Ten or more counts support this clonotype. The chain employs TRBV28 and TRBJ1-2; tentatively, D is TRBD1 (5 bases). The germline gives CDR1 MDHEN, CDR2 SYDVKM. Trimming removed 1 base from V and 3 bases from J, with 15 bases in between. The CDR3 extends over 16 amino acids. The DNA for the CDR3 is TGTGCCAGCAGTTTATCGGGGGGGGGAAACCACTATGGCTACACCTTC. Its protein product is CASSLSGGGNHYGYTF.

In its sample, this clonotype was seen many times. V is TRBV11-3 and J is TRBJ2-5; 12 bases are a match to TRBD2. CDR3 length: 15 residues. The V and J ends lost 5 bases and 5 bases, in that order; junction bases with no gene match: 6. CDR1 is SGHNT, CDR2 YENEEA, per germline. The CDR3 DNA reads as TGTGCCAGCAGCCGGCGACTAGCGGGAGATGAGACCCAGTACTTC. This sequence encodes CASSRRLAGDETQYF.

This clonotype occurred many times. The V call is TRBV12-5, the J call TRBJ1-4; D uncertain. The CDR3 contains 14 residues. V was cut by 6 bases and J by 0 bases, with 8 bases left in between. Germline V gives CDR1 LGHNT, CDR2 FRNRAP. In nucleotides, the CDR3 is TGTGCTAGTGGAAGACCTACAACTAATGAAAAACTGTTTTTT. Its protein is CASGRPTTNEKLFF. The full variable domain, with the rest looked up from reference TRBV12-5 and TRBJ1-4, is DARVTQTPRHKVTEMGQEVTMRCQPILGHNTVFWYRQTMMQGLELLAYFRNRAPLDDSGMPKDRFSAEMPDATLATLKIQPSEPRDSAVYFCASGRPTTNEKLFFGSGTQLSVL.

Ten or more counts support this clonotype. The V and J genes are TRBV28 and TRBJ1-1, with D unresolved. V was pared by 6 bases and J by 2 bases, with 10 bases between. The germline gives CDR1 MDHEN, CDR2 SYDVKM. The CDR3 is 13 residues long. CDR3 nucleotide sequence: TGTGCCAGCAGCCCACAGCTCAACACTGAAGCTTTCTTT. Translation gives CASSPQLNTEAFF. Based on the CDR3 plus reference TRBV28 and TRBJ1-1, the full variable domain is DVKVTQSSRYLVKRTGEKVFLECVQDMDHENMFWYRQDPGLGLRLIYFSYDVKMKEKGDIPEGYSVSREKKERFSLILESASTNQTSMYLCASSPQLNTEAFFGQGTRLTVV.

V and J are TRBV28 and TRBJ1-4, with 9 positions matching TRBD1. The V and J ends lost 7 bases and 7 bases, in that order; junction bases with no gene match: 10. The CDR3 extends over 15 amino acids. Germline CDR1 is MDHEN and CDR2 is SYDVKM. This CDR3 is CASIQRTGVAEKLFF. The CDR3 bases are TGTGCCAGCATCCAGAGGACAGGGGTGGCTGAAAAACTGTTTTTT. Supplemented by reference TRBV28 and TRBJ1-4, the full variable domain reads DVKVTQSSRYLVKRTGEKVFLECVQDMDHENMFWYRQDPGLGLRLIYFSYDVKMKEKGDIPEGYSVSREKKERFSLILESASTNQTSMYLCASIQRTGVAEKLFFGSGTQLSVL.

This clonotype was detected only a few times. V usage is TRBV5-1 and J usage is TRBJ1-4; 7 bases are a match to TRBD1. CDR1 and CDR2 (germline): SGHRS, YFSETQ. V shed 0 bases and J 5 bases; nucleotides not matched to a gene: 4. This CDR3 is 15 amino acids long. CDR3 bases: TGCGCCAGCAGCTTGGTTGCCAGGGGGAATGAAAAACTGTTTTTT. The encoded protein is CASSLVARGNEKLFF. Variable domain in full (rest from reference TRBV5-1 and TRBJ1-4): KAGVTQTPRYLIKTRGQQVTLSCSPISGHRSVSWYQQTPGQGLQFLFEYFSETQRNKGNFPGRFSGRQFSNSRSEMNVSTLELGDSALYLCASSLVARGNEKLFFGSGTQLSVL.

The table lists this clonotype with many counts. The chain is built from TRBV30 and TRBJ1-5; D possibly corresponds to TRBD1 (5 bases). The V end was cut by 5 bases, the J end by 3 bases, with 11 bases between. Germline CDR1 is GTSNPN and CDR2 is SVGIG (reference sequence). This CDR3 contains 13 residues. In nucleotides, the CDR3 is TGTGCCTGGGCCGCGGGGGTCAATCAGCCCCAGCATTTT. The encoded protein is CAWAAGVNQPQHF.

This clonotype was recorded at least ten times. The genes are TRBV6-1 and TRBJ2-5, with D unclear. V dropped 5 bases and J dropped 1 base, with 11 bases sitting between them. Germline CDR1 reads MNHNS; CDR2 reads SASEGT. The length of the CDR3 is 14 residues. Here the CDR3 DNA reads TGTGCCAGCAGTCCTAGGTCCGCCCAAGAGACCCAGTACTTC. It yields the protein CASSPRSAQETQYF.

This clonotype occurred a few times. This rearrangement joins TRBV9 to TRBJ2-1; 11 bases agree with TRBD2. The ends lost 0 bases at V and 0 bases at J; junction bases unmatched: 5. Germline V gene lookup returns CDR1 SGDLS and CDR2 YYNGEE. This CDR3 spans 18 amino acids. The DNA of the CDR3 is TGTGCCAGCAGCGTAGGAACTAGCGGGGGCCGCTCCTACAATGAGCAGTTCTTC. It encodes CASSVGTSGGRSYNEQFF. Supplemented by reference TRBV9 and TRBJ2-1, the full variable domain reads DSGVTQTPKHLITATGQRVTLRCSPRSGDLSVYWYQQSLDQGLQFLIQYYNGEERAKGNILERFSAQQFPDLHSELNLSSLELGDSALYFCASSVGTSGGRSYNEQFFGPGTRLTVL.